This entry lists 19 T cell receptor beta chains sequenced from one sample in a study of T-cell memory formation after mild COVID-19 (dated by TCRdb to the early 2020s). The library was obtained by 5' RACE. The sequencing machine was an Illumina NovaSeq 6000. TCRdb reworked the public reads: Q25 trimming with fastp, MiXCR clone assembly, productive beta chains retained. Entries that share a CDR3 protein sequence are merged under the most common genes and DNA. This sample comprises about 120,000 distinct CDR3 sequences, about 16% of them detected only once. In total, the top ten clones hold approximately 15% of the sample. The specimen sequenced was PBMCs or a T cell subset sorted from them (not recorded which). These receptors were taken from an adult woman who had mild COVID-19 (a few samples of this study predate the infection). The sample titles of this study are shuffled in the database, so cell type and time point are left out; the donor was told from shared clones.

This clonotype was observed many times. The chain is built from TRBV12-3 or TRBV12-4 and TRBJ2-5; D remains ambiguous. Trimming removed 1 base from V and 4 bases from J, with 16 bases in between. The CDR3 is 16 amino acids. The CDR3 is CASSLGEAALGETQYF. For the CDR3, the DNA is TGTGCCAGCAGTTTAGGAGAGGCGGCCCTAGGAGAGACCCAGTACTTC.

This clonotype was seen a few times. The chain is built from TRBV20-1 and TRBJ2-7; D remains ambiguous. V gave up 3 bases and J gave up 2 bases, with 14 bases separating them. The germline V gene encodes CDR1 DFQATT and CDR2 SNEGSKA (reference sequence). This CDR3 comprises 14 residues. The CDR3 reads CSARKADGAYEQYF. The DNA for the CDR3 is TGCAGTGCTAGGAAGGCTGATGGGGCCTACGAGCAGTACTTC.

The chain recombines TRBV6-2 or TRBV6-3 with TRBJ2-1, with D unresolved. There are 15 residues in the CDR3. Germline CDR1 reads MNHEY; CDR2 reads SVGEGT. The V end lost 9 bases, the J end lost 0 bases, and 15 bases lay between the germline ends. Here the CDR3 DNA reads TGTGCCAGTCGAGACGGCTGGAGCTCCTACAATGAGCAGTTCTTC. Translation: CASRDGWSSYNEQFF.

This chain connects TRBV20-1 to TRBJ1-3, with no clear D. Trimming removed 4 bases at V and 4 bases at J, with 8 bases between. Germline CDR1 is DFQATT and CDR2 is SNEGSKA (reference sequence). The CDR3 spans 12 residues. The CDR3 nucleotides read TGCAGTGCTATTGTCAGAGGAAACACCATATATTTT. It translates to CSAIVRGNTIYF.

This clonotype has more than one count but fewer than ten. V usage is TRBV6-2 or TRBV6-3 and J usage is TRBJ2-7, with D perhaps matching TRBD1 (6 bases). The V and J ends lost 6 bases and 3 bases respectively, with 18 bases between them. From germline, CDR1 is MNHEY and CDR2 SVGEGT. The CDR3 spans 15 residues. The CDR3 sequence is CASSHLQDSLYEQYF. In nucleotides, the CDR3 is TGTGCCAGCAGCCACCTTCAGGACAGCCTCTACGAGCAGTACTTC.

CDR3 loop: CASSLWGENTEAFF. CDR3 nucleotide sequence: TGTGCCAGCAGCTTATGGGGAGAGAACACTGAAGCTTTCTTT. This rearrangement joins TRBV7-6 to TRBJ1-1; D is ambiguous. The CDR3 consists of 14 residues. Looked up from germline, CDR1 is SGHVS and CDR2 is FNYEAQ. Between the trimmed V and J ends, which lost 2 bases and 1 base, there was a span of 8 bases.

This chain links TRBV6-5 with TRBJ2-1; 11 nucleotides match TRBD2. The length of the CDR3 is 14 residues. Germline CDR1 reads MNHEY; CDR2 reads SVGAGI. Trimming removed 8 bases from V and 9 bases from J; junction bases left unmatched: 9. The CDR3 nucleotides read TGTGCCAGCGGTGAGGTAGCGGGAGGGGGTGAGCAGTTCTTC. Translation: CASGEVAGGGEQFF.

The gene calls are TRBV11-2 and TRBJ2-5; 12 bases fit TRBD2. Germline loops: CDR1 SGHAT, CDR2 FQNNGV. The CDR3 length is 16 residues. Losses at the gene ends were 4 bases for V and 1 base for J; bases not matched to a gene: 4. CDR3 DNA sequence: TGTGCCAGCAGCTCCACTAGCGGGGGGCTCCAAGAGACCCAGTACTTC. It encodes CASSSTSGGLQETQYF. Full variable domain (missing parts from reference TRBV11-2 and TRBJ2-5): EAGVAQSPRYKIIEKRQSVAFWCNPISGHATLYWYQQILGQGPKLLIQFQNNGVVDDSQLPKDRFSAERLKGVDSTLKIQPAKLEDSAVYLCASSSTSGGLQETQYFGPGTRLLVL.

J is TRBJ2-5 and V is TRBV3-1, with 8 bases that match TRBD2. The CDR3 length is 15 residues. After removal of 0 bases from V and 8 bases from J, the junction contained 8 bases not matched to a gene. Looked up from germline, CDR1 is LGHDT and CDR2 is YNNKEL (reference sequence). CDR3 DNA: TGTGCCAGCAGCCAAGATGCGTCTAGCGGGCGAACCCAGTACTTC. Translation gives CASSQDASSGRTQYF.

The table lists this clonotype with a few counts. V gene TRBV3-1 combines with J gene TRBJ2-5; D possibly corresponds to TRBD1 (6 bases). Germline lookup yields CDR1 LGHDT and CDR2 YNNKEL (reference sequence). Trimming took 0 bases from V and 10 from J, leaving 9 bases between them. The CDR3 has 12 amino acids. CDR3 region: CASSQDRGGQYF. The DNA of the CDR3 is TGTGCCAGCAGCCAAGATCGAGGGGGCCAGTACTTC.

This clonotype has a handful of counts. The chain is built from TRBV7-7 and TRBJ2-2, with D possibly matching TRBD1 (5 bases). Germline loops: CDR1 SSHAT, CDR2 FNYEAQ (reference sequence). The V and J ends lost 11 bases and 5 bases respectively, with 18 bases between them. This CDR3 region has 14 residues. As DNA, the CDR3 is TGTGCCGCGGCTGGGTCCCCAGGGACCGGGGAGCTGTTTTTT. Encoded protein: CAAAGSPGTGELFF. Based on the CDR3 plus reference TRBV7-7 and TRBJ2-2, the full variable domain is GAGVSQSPRYKVTKRGQDVTLRCDPISSHATLYWYQQALGQGPEFLTYFNYEAQPDKSGLPSDRFSAERPEGSISTLTIQRTEQRDSAMYRCAAAGSPGTGELFFGEGSRLTVL.

The V gene is TRBV24-1, the J gene TRBJ2-5; 8 nucleotides align to TRBD1. CDR3 length: 16 amino acids. Per the germline V gene, CDR1 is KGHDR and CDR2 is SFDVKD. V shed 4 bases, J shed 1 base, and the junction held 7 bases outside the gene matches. The CDR3 region is CATSERTGSLQETQYF. CDR3 sequence (DNA): TGTGCCACCAGTGAGAGGACAGGGAGCCTCCAAGAGACCCAGTACTTC.

The chain is built from TRBV7-8 and TRBJ1-5; no clear D gene. The CDR3 has 12 amino acids. The ends were cut back, 8 bases at V and 3 bases at J, with 8 bases in the middle. Germline values: CDR1 SGHVS, CDR2 FQNEAQ. The DNA for the CDR3 is TGTGCCAGCCGAGACCTCAATCAGCCCCAGCATTTT. This gives the protein CASRDLNQPQHF.

This clonotype has more than one count but fewer than ten. The CDR3 loop reads CAISGTSGGSLTDTQYF. The CDR3 coding sequence is TGTGCCATCAGTGGCACTAGCGGGGGATCACTCACAGATACGCAGTATTTT. The rearrangement uses TRBV10-3 and TRBJ2-3; 11 bases are shared with TRBD2. CDR1 is ENHRY, CDR2 SYGVKD, per germline. The CDR3 sequence is 17 residues long. V lost 4 bases to trimming and J lost 2 bases; unmatched junction nucleotides: 8.

This chain uses TRBV20-1 with TRBJ2-7, with a possible D match to TRBD1 (6 bases). With 2 bases removed from V and 2 bases from J, the gap between germline ends came to 10 bases. This CDR3 is 13 amino acids long. Germline V gives CDR1 DFQATT, CDR2 SNEGSKA (reference sequence). The CDR3 nucleotides are TGCAGTGCTAGAACCGGGACAACCTACGAGCAGTACTTC. It is translated as CSARTGTTYEQYF.

To note about this clonotype: Its ends do not fully match the called genes, so a read error is possible. The chain has TRBV5-6 and TRBJ2-5; TRBD1 matches at 8 bases. Germline CDR1 SGHDT, CDR2 YYEEEE. CDR3 length: 12 residues. In nucleotides, the CDR3 is TGTGCCAGCAGCTCAGTCCCGAGGGACAGGACCTTC. Its translation is CASSSVPRDRTF. The variable domain in full, with the rest retrieved from reference TRBV5-6 and TRBJ2-5, is DAGVTQSPTHLIKTRGQQVTLRCSPKSGHDTVSWYQQALGQGPQFIFQYYEEEERQRGNFPDRFSGHQFPNYSSELNVNALLLGDSALYLCASSSVPRDRTFGPGTRLLVL.

The table lists this clonotype with many counts. The chain uses TRBV27 and TRBJ2-4; 10 nucleotides agree with TRBD1. V was clipped by 4 bases and J by 13 bases; unmatched bases: 10. This CDR3 is built from 14 residues. Germline CDR1 MNHEY, CDR2 SMNVEV (reference sequence). The CDR3 coding sequence is TGTGCCAGCAGTTCGACAGGGGGCGCGTCTAACCAGTACTTC. It yields the protein CASSSTGGASNQYF.

Only a few counts were recorded for this clonotype. The chain carries TRBV4-1 and TRBJ2-3, with a tentative D call TRBD1 (6 bases). The CDR3 sequence is 15 residues long. Per the germline V gene, CDR1 is MGHRA and CDR2 is YSYEKL. Trimming left V 4 bases short and J 2 bases short, with 13 bases between. The CDR3 region is CASSPAGAVTDTQYF. The CDR3, as DNA: TGCGCCAGCAGCCCCGCAGGGGCGGTCACAGATACGCAGTATTTT.

The chain employs TRBV5-1 and TRBJ1-2; no reliable D call. The CDR3 length is 14 residues. The V end was cut by 4 bases, the J end by 2 bases, with 12 bases between. The germline V gene encodes CDR1 SGHRS and CDR2 YFSETQ. CDR3 DNA: TGCGCCAGCAGCCTCAATCTAGGAAACTATGGCTACACCTTC. Translation: CASSLNLGNYGYTF.